Listed below are T cell receptor beta chains from one sample, sequenced in a study of T cell responses to AZD1222 COVID-19 vaccine. Assay used: immunoSEQ multiplex PCR; TCRdb lists only in-frame clones, some missing. The sample holds approximately 130,000 clones; around 89% are singletons and the top ten take approximately 9.8%. Here the sequenced sample was peripheral blood, taken 28 days after the second AZD1222 dose. The receptor set was obtained from an adult who received the AZD1222 COVID-19 vaccine. Each CDR3 is given without its conserved first and last residue. A D gene is named only where the DNA matches it firmly.

D gene: .; V gene: TRBV27; CDR3 protein: ASSWTDRPNYGYT
D gene: TRBD1; V gene: TRBV28; CDR3 protein: ASSSQGGNQPQH
D gene: .; V gene: TRBV5-1; CDR3 protein: ASSLGVERPQH
D gene: .; V gene: TRBV19; CDR3 protein: ASSGIPGQPFSYNEQF
D gene: .; V gene: TRBV5-1; CDR3 protein: ASSLAGSFSGNTIY
D gene: .; V gene: TRBV6-5; CDR3 protein: ASSLGTLSNQPQH
D gene: .; V gene: TRBV27; CDR3 protein: ASSPFLEAYEQY
D gene: .; V gene: TRBV5-1; CDR3 protein: ASSQELNTEAF
D gene: .; V gene: TRBV27; CDR3 protein: ASSLKWGPNQPQH
D gene: .; V gene: TRBV5-1; CDR3 protein: ASSLGSRADTQY
D gene: .; V gene: TRBV19; CDR3 protein: ASCLSAREEIGYT
D gene: .; V gene: TRBV12-5; CDR3 protein: ASESSGANVLT
D gene: TRBD1; V gene: TRBV19; CDR3 protein: ASSTGGWNRGSNQPQH
D gene: .; V gene: TRBV29-1; CDR3 protein: SVDSSNYGYT
D gene: .; V gene: TRBV10-3; CDR3 protein: AISDGTTGELF
D gene: TRBD2; V gene: TRBV14; CDR3 protein: ASSRVRAGGTGELF
D gene: .; V gene: TRBV5-1; CDR3 protein: ASSLDGPTEAF
D gene: .; V gene: TRBV19; CDR3 protein: ASHLQGGGNTIY
D gene: TRBD2; V gene: TRBV7-2; CDR3 protein: ASSLGLAGAEQY
D gene: TRBD2; V gene: TRBV30; CDR3 protein: AWGKPGLEQETQY
D gene: TRBD2; V gene: TRBV4-3; CDR3 protein: ASSQGSGGAASTDTQY
D gene: .; V gene: TRBV15; CDR3 protein: ATSRDKNYEQY
D gene: TRBD2; V gene: TRBV5-1; CDR3 protein: ASGLAGNNEQF
D gene: TRBD1; V gene: TRBV30; CDR3 protein: AWDNRGRNYGYT
D gene: TRBD1; V gene: TRBV30; CDR3 protein: AFDRGGEKLF
D gene: .; V gene: TRBV12-3/TRBV12-4; CDR3 protein: ASSLGAFYT
D gene: TRBD2; V gene: TRBV18; CDR3 protein: ASSPSGGYEQY
D gene: TRBD1; V gene: TRBV15; CDR3 protein: ATSTGIGQGDTGELF
D gene: .; V gene: TRBV6-2/TRBV6-3; CDR3 protein: ASSYQGQPQH
D gene: .; V gene: TRBV18; CDR3 protein: ASSPREGSGTEAF
D gene: TRBD1; V gene: TRBV6-2/TRBV6-3; CDR3 protein: ASSLTGTYYGYT
D gene: TRBD1; V gene: TRBV7-2; CDR3 protein: ASSFQTGRETQY
D gene: TRBD1; V gene: TRBV19; CDR3 protein: ASSPGQGTTNQPQH
D gene: TRBD1; V gene: TRBV30; CDR3 protein: AWSVPDRGISGYT
D gene: .; V gene: TRBV5-8; CDR3 protein: ASSLSRGFNSPLH
D gene: TRBD2; V gene: TRBV6-1; CDR3 protein: ASSATGLAGSYNEQF
D gene: .; V gene: TRBV6-5; CDR3 protein: ASRDEGRGSYEQY
D gene: .; V gene: TRBV19; CDR3 protein: ASTPGTIRSNQPQH
D gene: .; V gene: TRBV30; CDR3 protein: AWTETRNEKLF
D gene: .; V gene: TRBV4-2; CDR3 protein: ASSLGDATAGELF
D gene: .; V gene: TRBV29-1; CDR3 protein: SVEDWPDKRTEAF
D gene: TRBD2; V gene: TRBV5-1; CDR3 protein: ASTPLAGVQETQY
D gene: .; V gene: TRBV7-9; CDR3 protein: ASSLDGNNQPQH
D gene: TRBD1; V gene: TRBV30; CDR3 protein: ACGLLRGQGRGGELF
D gene: TRBD2; V gene: TRBV27; CDR3 protein: ASSLSGGLAGYEQY
D gene: .; V gene: TRBV5-1; CDR3 protein: ASSLGPPDEKLF
D gene: .; V gene: TRBV5-4; CDR3 protein: ASSEQNEQF
D gene: .; V gene: TRBV4-1; CDR3 protein: ASSRTGSSQNTEAF
D gene: TRBD1; V gene: TRBV7-2; CDR3 protein: ASSSSPGTGGVLGYT
D gene: TRBD1; V gene: TRBV27; CDR3 protein: ASSFDRGPEAF